This T cell receptor (beta chain) was documented in a study of CD8+CD57+ T cells in acquired aplastic anemia. Study overall: Sequencing produced an average of about 11 million reads per healthy donor for CD4+ cells. General study points: Some 28 CD8+ CDR3 sequences occurred in both the patients and the controls.

Germline CDR1 reads DFQATT; CDR2 reads SNEGSKA (reference sequence). V lost 3 bases, J lost 5 bases, and 5 bases stayed unmatched. The CDR3 contains 13 residues. Genomic DNA constituted the template upon which TCR beta VDJ and CDR3 profiling was performed. A single record per CDR3 protein comes from TCRdb applying MiXCR to the reads. The table has some 170,000 distinct CDR3 sequences, roughly 45% seen once. This clonotype appeared many times. The target antigen is unknown. This chain joins TRBV20-1 and TRBJ1-1; 8 bases are shared with TRBD1. The sample consisted of sorted CD4+, CD8+, or CD8+CD57+ T cells (not recorded which) from PBMCs. The TCR originated in a human donor in good health. DNA for the CDR3: TGCAGTGCTAGGACAGGGGTAGGTACTGAAGCTTTCTTT. Encoded protein: CSARTGVGTEAFF.